The rows below give T cell receptor beta chains drawn from one sample of a study of blood T cell repertoires in COVID-19. Clones were read by immunoSEQ multiplex PCR, and TCRdb kept only the in-frame ones, dropping some. The sample has approximately 220,000 clones, 86% seen once. Sequencing was carried out using PBMCs or T cells enriched from blood (not recorded which). Receptors were obtained from a woman aged 40 to 49 with acute COVID-19. Each CDR3 is given with its conserved first and last residue. The D gene is left open where the match is weak. Expanded clones get a size class; other rows say once, few or many, or leave the size out.

D: -; J: TRBJ2-2; size: few; V: TRBV30; DNA: TGTGCCTGGAGTGTACTACAGGTGGACACCGGGGAGCTGTTTTTT; CDR3: CAWSVLQVDTGELFF
D: TRBD1; J: TRBJ1-1; size: -; V: TRBV7-9; DNA: TGTGCCAGCAGCCCAGCGGGGACAGGGGGTTTGAACACTGAAGCTTTCTTT; CDR3: CASSPAGTGGLNTEAFF
D: -; J: TRBJ1-1; size: medium-sized; V: TRBV2; DNA: TGTGCCAGCAGTCCGGTAACAGGGACGTGGACTGAAGCTTTCTTT; CDR3: CASSPVTGTWTEAFF
D: -; J: TRBJ1-6; size: -; V: TRBV19; DNA: TGTGCCAGTAGTAGCCTCGGGGGATTCGTCGATTCACCCCTCCACTTT; CDR3: CASSSLGGFVDSPLHF
D: TRBD2; J: TRBJ2-1; size: -; V: TRBV7-9; DNA: TGTGCCAGCAGCAGTGGACTAGCGTCGTACGATGAGCAGTTCTTC; CDR3: CASSSGLASYDEQFF
D: -; J: TRBJ2-3; size: -; V: TRBV7-9; DNA: TGTGCCAGCAGCCTTCGACTAGCAGATACGCAGTATTTT; CDR3: CASSLRLADTQYF
D: -; J: TRBJ1-5; size: -; V: TRBV30; DNA: TGTGCCTGGGGCGGACAATCGAGGAATCAGCCCCAGCATTTT; CDR3: CAWGGQSRNQPQHF
D: TRBD1; J: TRBJ1-4; size: once; V: TRBV6-6; DNA: TGTGCCAGCAGGCGGAGGGGGCTTAATGAAAAACTGTTTTTT; CDR3: CASRRRGLNEKLFF
D: -; J: TRBJ2-3; size: -; V: TRBV6-5; DNA: TGTGCCAGCAGCCTCTCCCAGGGGATCGATACGCAGTATTTT; CDR3: CASSLSQGIDTQYF
D: -; J: TRBJ1-2; size: -; V: TRBV4-1; DNA: TGCGCCAGCAGCCAAGAAGACAGGAACTATGGCTACACCTTC; CDR3: CASSQEDRNYGYTF
D: -; J: TRBJ1-2; size: -; V: TRBV5-5; DNA: TGTGCCAGCAGCTTTTCCCCGGGCTATGGCTACACCTTC; CDR3: CASSFSPGYGYTF
D: -; J: TRBJ2-4; size: -; V: TRBV5-1; DNA: TGCGCCAGCAGAGCGGACTCTCGGCCCAAAAACATTCAGTACTTC; CDR3: CASRADSRPKNIQYF
D: TRBD2; J: TRBJ2-1; size: -; V: TRBV7-3; DNA: TGTGCCAGCAGCTCAGGACTAGCGGGGGGTATCTCCGCGGGTGAGCAGTTCTTC; CDR3: CASSSGLAGGISAGEQFF
D: -; J: TRBJ2-5; size: -; V: TRBV11-2; DNA: TGTGCCAGCAGCTTCGAAGAGACCCAGTACTTC; CDR3: CASSFEETQYF
D: -; J: TRBJ1-1; size: -; V: TRBV9; DNA: TGTGCCAGCAGCGGACCCAAGGGGTGGACTGAAGCTTTCTTT; CDR3: CASSGPKGWTEAFF
D: -; J: TRBJ1-6; size: -; V: TRBV11-3; DNA: TGTGCCAGCAGCCCGGACAGTTACTCACCCCTCCACTTT; CDR3: CASSPDSYSPLHF
D: TRBD1; J: TRBJ2-1; size: -; V: TRBV6-1; DNA: TGTGCCAGCAGTGCGTATTCCCGACAGGGGGGCATGGTCTCCTACAATGAGCAGTTCTTC; CDR3: CASSAYSRQGGMVSYNEQFF
D: -; J: TRBJ1-3; size: -; V: TRBV28; DNA: TGTGCCAGCAGTTTATCCCCCCCAGGGTCTGGAAACACCATATATTTT; CDR3: CASSLSPPGSGNTIYF
D: TRBD1; J: TRBJ2-7; size: -; V: TRBV6-5; DNA: TGTGCCAGCAGTTCTCGCGGGACAGGCAGATCCTACGAGCAGTACTTC; CDR3: CASSSRGTGRSYEQYF
D: TRBD1; J: TRBJ2-7; size: -; V: TRBV19; DNA: TGTGCCAGTAGTATCTCCGGGACAGGGCTCTACGAGCAGTACTTC; CDR3: CASSISGTGLYEQYF
D: -; J: TRBJ1-3; size: -; V: TRBV6-5; DNA: TGTGCCAGCAGCCCCCGGGACAACTCTGGAAACACCATATATTTT; CDR3: CASSPRDNSGNTIYF
D: TRBD2; J: TRBJ2-3; size: once; V: TRBV6-5; DNA: TGTGCCAGCAGGGTTAGCGGGGCGGGAGATACGCAGTATTTT; CDR3: CASRVSGAGDTQYF
D: -; J: TRBJ1-4; size: few; V: TRBV15; DNA: TGTGCCACCAGCCCTCAAGGGATGCAGGGGCCGTTTTTT; CDR3: CATSPQGMQGPFF
D: TRBD1; J: TRBJ2-7; size: -; V: TRBV6-5; DNA: TGTGCCAGCAACTCAGCCGGGACAGGGGTCCACGAGCAGTACTTC; CDR3: CASNSAGTGVHEQYF
D: TRBD2; J: TRBJ2-2; size: once; V: TRBV27; DNA: TGTGCCAGCAGTTTATCTGCCCTACTAGCTTCGGGAGGAGTTGGGGAGCTGTTTTTT; CDR3: CASSLSALLASGGVGELFF
D: -; J: TRBJ1-1; size: few; V: TRBV7-8; DNA: TGTGCCAGCAGCTTGGGGGGAGTTGAAGCTTTCTTT; CDR3: CASSLGGVEAFF
D: -; J: TRBJ1-1; size: -; V: TRBV6-2/TRBV6-3; DNA: TGTGCCAGCAGTCCGATGAGACAGGTCACTGAAGCTTTCTTT; CDR3: CASSPMRQVTEAFF
D: -; J: TRBJ2-7; size: -; V: TRBV2; DNA: TGTGCCAGCAGTGAAGCCAGGGGAAGCTCCTACGAGCAGTACTTC; CDR3: CASSEARGSSYEQYF
D: -; J: TRBJ1-1; size: -; V: TRBV11-3; DNA: TGTGCCAGCAGCTTAGAGTCAGAAAACACTGAAGCTTTCTTT; CDR3: CASSLESENTEAFF